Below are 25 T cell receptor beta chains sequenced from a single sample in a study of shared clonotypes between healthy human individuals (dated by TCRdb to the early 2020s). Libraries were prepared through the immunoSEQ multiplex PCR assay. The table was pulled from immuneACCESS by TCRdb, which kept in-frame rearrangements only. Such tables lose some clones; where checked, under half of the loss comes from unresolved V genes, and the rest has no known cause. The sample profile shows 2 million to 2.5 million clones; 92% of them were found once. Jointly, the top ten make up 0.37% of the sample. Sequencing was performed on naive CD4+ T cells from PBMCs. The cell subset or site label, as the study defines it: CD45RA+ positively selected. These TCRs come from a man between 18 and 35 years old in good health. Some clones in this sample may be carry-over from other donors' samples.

Written as DNA, the CDR3 is TGTGCCAGCTCAGTGCGGGAGACCCAGTACTTC. It codes for CASSVRETQYF. The chain has TRBV6-5 and TRBJ2-5; D unclear. Germline-derived CDR1 and CDR2 are MNHEY and SVGAGI. Trimming cost V 8 bases and J 5 bases, with 9 bases left between them. CDR3 size: 11 residues.

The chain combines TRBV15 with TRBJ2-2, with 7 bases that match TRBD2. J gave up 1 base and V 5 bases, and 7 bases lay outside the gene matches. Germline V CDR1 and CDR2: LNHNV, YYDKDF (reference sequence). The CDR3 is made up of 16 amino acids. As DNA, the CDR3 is TGTGCCACCAGCCGGGGTAGCGGGCTGAACACCGGGGAGCTGTTTTTT. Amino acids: CATSRGSGLNTGELFF.

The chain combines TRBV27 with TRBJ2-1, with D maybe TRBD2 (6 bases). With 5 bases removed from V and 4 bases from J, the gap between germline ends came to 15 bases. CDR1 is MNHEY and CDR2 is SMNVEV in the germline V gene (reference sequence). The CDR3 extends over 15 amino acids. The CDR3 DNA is TGTGCCAGCAGTCCACCCGGGGGAATGTACAATGAGCAGTTCTTC. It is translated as CASSPPGGMYNEQFF.

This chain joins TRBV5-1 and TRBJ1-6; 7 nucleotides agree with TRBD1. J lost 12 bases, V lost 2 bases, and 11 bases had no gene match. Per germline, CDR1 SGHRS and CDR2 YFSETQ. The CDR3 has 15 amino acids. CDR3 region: CASSFSTGKGEPLHF. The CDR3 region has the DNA TGCGCCAGCAGCTTCTCGACAGGGAAAGGCGAACCCCTCCACTTT.

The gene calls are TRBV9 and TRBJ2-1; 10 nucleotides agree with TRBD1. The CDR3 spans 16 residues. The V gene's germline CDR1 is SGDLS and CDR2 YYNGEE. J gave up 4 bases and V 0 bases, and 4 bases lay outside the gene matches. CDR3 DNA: TGTGCCAGCAGCGTAGGGGGACAGGGGTCTTACAATGAGCAGTTCTTC. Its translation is CASSVGGQGSYNEQFF.

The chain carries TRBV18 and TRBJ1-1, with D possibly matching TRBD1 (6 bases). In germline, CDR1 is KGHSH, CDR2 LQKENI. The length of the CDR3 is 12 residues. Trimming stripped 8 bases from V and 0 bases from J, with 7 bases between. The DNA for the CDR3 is TGTGCCAGCGGACAGATGAACACTGAAGCTTTCTTT. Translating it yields CASGQMNTEAFF. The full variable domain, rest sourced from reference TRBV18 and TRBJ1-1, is NAGVMQNPRHLVRRRGQEARLRCSPMKGHSHVYWYRQLPEEGLKFMVYLQKENIIDESGMPKERFSAEFPKEGPSILRIQQVVRGDSAAYFCASGQMNTEAFFGQGTRLTVV.

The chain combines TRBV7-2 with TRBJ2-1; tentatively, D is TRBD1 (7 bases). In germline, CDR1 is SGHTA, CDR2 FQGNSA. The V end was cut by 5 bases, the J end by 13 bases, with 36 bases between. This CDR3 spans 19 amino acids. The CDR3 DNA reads TGTGCCAGCAGCCCCAAGAAGAACAGACAGGGCTGGAGGGAGGATCCCCAGTTCTTC. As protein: CASSPKKNRQGWREDPQFF.

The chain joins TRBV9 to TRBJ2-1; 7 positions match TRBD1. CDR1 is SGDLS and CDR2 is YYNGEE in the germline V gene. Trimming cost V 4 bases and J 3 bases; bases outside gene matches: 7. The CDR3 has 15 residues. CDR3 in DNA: TGTGCCAGCAGCCCAGGGGGTAGGGGCTACAATGAGCAGTTCTTC. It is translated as CASSPGGRGYNEQFF.

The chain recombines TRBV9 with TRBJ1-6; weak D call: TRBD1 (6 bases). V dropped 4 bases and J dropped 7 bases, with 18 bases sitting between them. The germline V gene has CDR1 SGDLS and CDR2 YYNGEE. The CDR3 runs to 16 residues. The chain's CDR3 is CASSPGVREGNSPLHF. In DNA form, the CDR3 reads TGTGCCAGCAGCCCAGGGGTCAGGGAGGGGAATTCACCCCTCCACTTT.

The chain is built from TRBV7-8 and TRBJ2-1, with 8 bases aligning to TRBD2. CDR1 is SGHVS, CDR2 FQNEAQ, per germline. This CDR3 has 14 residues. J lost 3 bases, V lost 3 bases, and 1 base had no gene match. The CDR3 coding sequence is TGTGCCAGCAGCTTTAGCGGGAACTACAATGAGCAGTTCTTC. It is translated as CASSFSGNYNEQFF.

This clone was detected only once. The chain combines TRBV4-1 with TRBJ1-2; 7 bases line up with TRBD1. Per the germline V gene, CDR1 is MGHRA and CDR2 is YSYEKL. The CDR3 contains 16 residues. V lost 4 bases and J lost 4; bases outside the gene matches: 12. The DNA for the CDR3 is TGCGCCAGCAGCCCCGCGGGGACAGCAAAGGCCTATGGCTACACCTTC. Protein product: CASSPAGTAKAYGYTF.

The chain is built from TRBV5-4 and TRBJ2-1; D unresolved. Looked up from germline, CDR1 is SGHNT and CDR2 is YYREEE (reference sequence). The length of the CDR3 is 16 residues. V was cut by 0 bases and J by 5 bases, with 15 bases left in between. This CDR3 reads CASSLGLRHTDNEQFF. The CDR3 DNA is TGTGCCAGCAGCTTGGGGCTTCGGCATACGGACAATGAGCAGTTCTTC.

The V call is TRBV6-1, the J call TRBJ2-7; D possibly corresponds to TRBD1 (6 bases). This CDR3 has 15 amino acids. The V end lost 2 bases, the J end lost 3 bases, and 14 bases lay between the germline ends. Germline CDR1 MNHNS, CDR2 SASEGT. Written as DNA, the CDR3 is TGTGCCAGCAGTGAAAGGAGGACAGCCGACTACGAGCAGTACTTC. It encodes CASSERRTADYEQYF.

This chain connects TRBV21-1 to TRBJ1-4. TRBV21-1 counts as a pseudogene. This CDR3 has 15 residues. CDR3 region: CASNLGGYTNEKLFF. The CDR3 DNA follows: TGTGCCAGCAACCTGGGGGGCTATACTAATGAAAAACTGTTTTTT.

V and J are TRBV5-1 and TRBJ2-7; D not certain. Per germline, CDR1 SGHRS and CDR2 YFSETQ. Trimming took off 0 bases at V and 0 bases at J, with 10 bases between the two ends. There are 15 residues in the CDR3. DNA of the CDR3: TGCGCCAGCAGCTTGGATGCGCCCAGCTCCTACGAGCAGTACTTC. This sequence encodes CASSLDAPSSYEQYF.

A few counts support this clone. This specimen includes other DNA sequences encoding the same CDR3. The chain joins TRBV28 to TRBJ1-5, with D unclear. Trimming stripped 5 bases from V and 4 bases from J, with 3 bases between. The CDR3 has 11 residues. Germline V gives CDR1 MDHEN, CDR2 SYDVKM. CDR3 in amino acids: CASSQNQPQHF. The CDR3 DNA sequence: TGTGCCAGCAGTCAAAATCAGCCCCAGCATTTT.

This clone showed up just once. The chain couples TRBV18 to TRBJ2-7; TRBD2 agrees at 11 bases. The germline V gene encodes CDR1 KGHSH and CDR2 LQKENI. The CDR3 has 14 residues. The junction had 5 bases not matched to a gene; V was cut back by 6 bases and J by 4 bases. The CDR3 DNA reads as TGTGCCAGCTCCGCGACTAGCGGGGATTACGAGCAGTACTTC. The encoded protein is CASSATSGDYEQYF.

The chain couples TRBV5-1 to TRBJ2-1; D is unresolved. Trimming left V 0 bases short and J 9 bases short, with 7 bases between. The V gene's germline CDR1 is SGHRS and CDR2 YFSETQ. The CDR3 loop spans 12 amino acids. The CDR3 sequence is CASSLGPSEQFF. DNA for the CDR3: TGCGCCAGCAGCTTGGGTCCTAGTGAGCAGTTCTTC.

The CDR3 here is CASSRGTSVYNEQFF. Written as DNA, the CDR3 is TGCGCCAGCAGCCGGGGGACTAGCGTATACAATGAGCAGTTCTTC. The chain combines TRBV5-1 with TRBJ2-1, with 10 bases lining up with TRBD2. The V gene's germline CDR1 is SGHRS and CDR2 YFSETQ. This CDR3 has 15 residues. Trimming removed 4 bases from V and 4 bases from J; junction bases left unmatched: 5.

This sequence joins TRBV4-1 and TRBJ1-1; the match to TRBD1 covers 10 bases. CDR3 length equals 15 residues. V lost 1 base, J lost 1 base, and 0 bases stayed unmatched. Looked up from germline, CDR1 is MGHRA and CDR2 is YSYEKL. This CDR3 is CASSQGTGGNTEAFF. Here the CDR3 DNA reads TGCGCCAGCAGCCAAGGGACAGGGGGGAACACTGAAGCTTTCTTT.

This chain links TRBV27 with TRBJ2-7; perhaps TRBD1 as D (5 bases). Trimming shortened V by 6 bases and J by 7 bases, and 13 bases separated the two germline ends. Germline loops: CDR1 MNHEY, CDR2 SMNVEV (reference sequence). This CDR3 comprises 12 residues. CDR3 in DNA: TGTGCCAGCAGCCTTAGGAAGGGGGAGCAGTACTTC. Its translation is CASSLRKGEQYF.

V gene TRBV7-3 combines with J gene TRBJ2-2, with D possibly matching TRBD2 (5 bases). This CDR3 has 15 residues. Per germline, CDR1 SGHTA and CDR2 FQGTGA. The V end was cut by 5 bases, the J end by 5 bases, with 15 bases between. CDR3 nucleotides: TGTGCCAGCAGCCTGGCCGTAGCGAGAACCGGGGAGCTGTTTTTT. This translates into CASSLAVARTGELFF.

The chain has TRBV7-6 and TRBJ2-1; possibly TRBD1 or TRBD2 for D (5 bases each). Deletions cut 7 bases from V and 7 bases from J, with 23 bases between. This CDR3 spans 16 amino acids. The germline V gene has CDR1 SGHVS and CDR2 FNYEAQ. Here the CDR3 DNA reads TGTGCCAGCACCCCGAGGGTGAGGGTCCAGGGAAATGAGCAGTTCTTC. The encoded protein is CASTPRVRVQGNEQFF.

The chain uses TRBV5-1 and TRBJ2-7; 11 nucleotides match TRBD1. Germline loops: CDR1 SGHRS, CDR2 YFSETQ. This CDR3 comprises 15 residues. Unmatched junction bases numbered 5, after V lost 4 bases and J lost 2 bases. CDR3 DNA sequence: TGCGCCAGCAGCCACCGGGACAGGGGGGCCTACGAGCAGTACTTC. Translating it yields CASSHRDRGAYEQYF.

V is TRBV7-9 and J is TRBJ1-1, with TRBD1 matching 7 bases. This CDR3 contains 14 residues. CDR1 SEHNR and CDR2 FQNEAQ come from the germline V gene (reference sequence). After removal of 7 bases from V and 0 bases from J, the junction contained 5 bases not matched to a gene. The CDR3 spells CASTPQGMNTEAFF. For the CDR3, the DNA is TGTGCCAGCACCCCACAGGGGATGAACACTGAAGCTTTCTTT.